The present T cell receptor (beta chain) was sequenced within a study of T cells expressing NK-cell markers. TCR beta cDNA was generated via 5'RACE template switching incorporating UMIs. TCRdb reprocessed the 5' RACE reads and stores each CDR3 protein as one record, lacking DNA. The listing contains some 150,000 distinct CDR3 sequences. Germline values: CDR1 LGHDT, CDR2 YNNKEL (reference sequence). The CDR3 sequence is 16 residues long. Comment on this clonotype: Its antigen remains unidentified.

The study, taken as a whole, reports: A handful of donors showed these clonotypes also leading the CD3+CD56-NKG2C+ fraction.

This receptor was taken from a woman aged 50 to 65 in good health. The chain joins TRBV3-1 to TRBJ1-4. Sample: blood T cells: a sorted CD56 or NKG2C T cell subset, CD4+ or CD8+ T cells, or bulk PBMC T cells (not recorded which). The CDR3 sequence is CASSQAFEGEGEKLFF. Drawing the rest from reference TRBV3-1 and TRBJ1-4, the complete variable domain is DTAVSQTPKYLVTQMGNDKSIKCEQNLGHDTMYWYKQDSKKFLKIMFSYNNKELIINETVPNRFSPKSPDKAHLNLHINSLELGDSAVYFCASSQAFEGEGEKLFFGSGTQLSVL.